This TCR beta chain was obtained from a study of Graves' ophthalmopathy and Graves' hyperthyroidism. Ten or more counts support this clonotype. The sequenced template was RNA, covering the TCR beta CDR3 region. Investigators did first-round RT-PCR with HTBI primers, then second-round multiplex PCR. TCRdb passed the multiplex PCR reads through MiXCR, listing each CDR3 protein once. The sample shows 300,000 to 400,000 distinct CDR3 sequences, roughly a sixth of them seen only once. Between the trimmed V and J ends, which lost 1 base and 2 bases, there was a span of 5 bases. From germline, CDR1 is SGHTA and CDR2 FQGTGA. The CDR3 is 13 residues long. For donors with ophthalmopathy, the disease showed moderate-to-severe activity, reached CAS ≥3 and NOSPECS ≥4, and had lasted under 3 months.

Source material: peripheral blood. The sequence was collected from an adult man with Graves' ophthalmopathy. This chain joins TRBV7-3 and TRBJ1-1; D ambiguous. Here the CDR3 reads CASSLMVNTEAFF. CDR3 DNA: TGTGCCAGCAGCTTAATGGTCAACACTGAAGCTTTCTTT. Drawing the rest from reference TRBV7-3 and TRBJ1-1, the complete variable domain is GAGVSQTPSNKVTEKGKYVELRCDPISGHTALYWYRQSLGQGPEFLIYFQGTGAADDSGLPNDRFFAVRPEGSVSTLKIQRTERGDSAVYLCASSLMVNTEAFFGQGTRLTVV.